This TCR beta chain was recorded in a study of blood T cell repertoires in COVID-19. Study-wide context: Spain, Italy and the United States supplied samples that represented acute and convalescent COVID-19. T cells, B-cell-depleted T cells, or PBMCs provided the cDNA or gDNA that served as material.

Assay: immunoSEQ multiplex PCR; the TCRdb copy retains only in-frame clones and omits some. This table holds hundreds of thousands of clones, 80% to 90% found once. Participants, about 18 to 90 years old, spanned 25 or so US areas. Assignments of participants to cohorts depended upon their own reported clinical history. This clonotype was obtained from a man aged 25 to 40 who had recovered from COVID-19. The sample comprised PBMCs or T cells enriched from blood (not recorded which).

The CDR3, as DNA: TGCGCCAGCAGCTTGAGGCTAGCGGGCAGCAGCTCCTACAATGAGCAGTTCTTC. Protein sequence: CASSLRLAGSSSYNEQFF. The genes are TRBV5-1 and TRBJ2-1; 8 bases map to TRBD2. Germline-derived CDR1 and CDR2 are SGHRS and YFSETQ. V dropped 1 base and J dropped 0; count of bases not matched to a gene: 9. CDR3 size: 18 residues.